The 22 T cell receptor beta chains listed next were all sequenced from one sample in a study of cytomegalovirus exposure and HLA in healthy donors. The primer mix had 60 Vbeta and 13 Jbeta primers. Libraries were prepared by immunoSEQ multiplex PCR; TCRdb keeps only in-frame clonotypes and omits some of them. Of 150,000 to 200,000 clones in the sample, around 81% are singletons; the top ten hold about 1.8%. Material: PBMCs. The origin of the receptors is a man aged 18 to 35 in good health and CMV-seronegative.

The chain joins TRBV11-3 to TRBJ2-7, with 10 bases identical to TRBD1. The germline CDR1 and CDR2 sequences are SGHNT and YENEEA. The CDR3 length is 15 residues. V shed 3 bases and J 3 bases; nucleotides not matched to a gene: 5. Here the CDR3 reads CASSFSGTGDYEQYF. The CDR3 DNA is TGTGCCAGCAGCTTCTCTGGGACAGGGGACTACGAGCAGTACTTC. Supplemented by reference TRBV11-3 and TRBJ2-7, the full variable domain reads EAGVVQSPRYKIIEKKQPVAFWCNPISGHNTLYWYLQNLGQGPELLIRYENEEAVDDSQLPKDRFSAERLKGVDSTLKIQPAELGDSAVYLCASSFSGTGDYEQYFGPGTRLTVT.

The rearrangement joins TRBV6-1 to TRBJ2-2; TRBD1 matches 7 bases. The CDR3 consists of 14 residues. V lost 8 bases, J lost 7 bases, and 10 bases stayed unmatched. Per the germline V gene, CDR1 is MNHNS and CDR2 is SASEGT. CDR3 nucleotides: TGTGCCAGCGACAGGGACCCCTCCGGCGGGGAGCTGTTTTTT. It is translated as CASDRDPSGGELFF.

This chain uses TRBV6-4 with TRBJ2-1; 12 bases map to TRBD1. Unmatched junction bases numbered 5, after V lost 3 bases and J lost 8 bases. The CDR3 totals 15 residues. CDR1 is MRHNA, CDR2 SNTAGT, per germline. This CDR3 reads CASSEGTGGVDEQFF. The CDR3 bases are TGTGCCAGCAGTGAAGGGACAGGGGGCGTAGATGAGCAGTTCTTC.

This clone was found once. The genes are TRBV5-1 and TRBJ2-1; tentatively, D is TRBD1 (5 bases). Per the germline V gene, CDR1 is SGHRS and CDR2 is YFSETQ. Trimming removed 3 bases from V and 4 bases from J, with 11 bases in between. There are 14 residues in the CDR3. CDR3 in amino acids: CASSSLQEYNEQFF. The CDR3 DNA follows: TGCGCCAGCAGCTCCTTACAGGAGTACAATGAGCAGTTCTTC.

CDR3 DNA: TGTGCCAGCAGTTTGAGTCTGGCGGTGGGCAATCAGCCCCAGCATTTT. As protein: CASSLSLAVGNQPQHF. V usage is TRBV28 and J usage is TRBJ1-5, with D unclear. Germline CDR1 is MDHEN and CDR2 is SYDVKM. The ends were cut back, 3 bases at V and 2 bases at J, with 14 bases in the middle. The CDR3 is 16 amino acids.

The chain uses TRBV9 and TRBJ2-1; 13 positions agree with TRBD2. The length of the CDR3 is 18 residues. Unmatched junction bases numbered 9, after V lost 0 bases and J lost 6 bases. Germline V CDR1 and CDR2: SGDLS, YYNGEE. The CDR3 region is CASSVASGGLAGSNEQFF. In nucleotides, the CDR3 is TGTGCCAGCAGCGTAGCGAGTGGGGGACTAGCGGGATCCAATGAGCAGTTCTTC.

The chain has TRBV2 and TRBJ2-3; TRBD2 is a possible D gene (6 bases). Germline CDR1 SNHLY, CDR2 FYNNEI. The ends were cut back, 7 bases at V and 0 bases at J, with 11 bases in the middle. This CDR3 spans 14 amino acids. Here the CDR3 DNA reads TGTGCCAGCATACTAGCTCCTAGCACAGATACGCAGTATTTT. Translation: CASILAPSTDTQYF.

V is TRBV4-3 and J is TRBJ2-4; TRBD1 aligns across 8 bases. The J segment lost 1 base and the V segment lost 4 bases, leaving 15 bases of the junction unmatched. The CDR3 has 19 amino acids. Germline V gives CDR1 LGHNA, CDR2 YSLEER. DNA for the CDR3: TGCGCCAGCAGCCTAGCGGCCCGTTCCCGGGACAGGGCCAAAAACATTCAGTACTTC. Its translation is CASSLAARSRDRAKNIQYF.

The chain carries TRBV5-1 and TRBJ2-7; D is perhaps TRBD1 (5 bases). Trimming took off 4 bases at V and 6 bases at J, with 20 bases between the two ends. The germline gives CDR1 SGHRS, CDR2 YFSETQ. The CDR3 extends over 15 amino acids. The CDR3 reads CASSLTGLTRGEQYF. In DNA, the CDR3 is TGCGCCAGCAGCCTAACCGGGCTGACAAGGGGCGAGCAGTACTTC.

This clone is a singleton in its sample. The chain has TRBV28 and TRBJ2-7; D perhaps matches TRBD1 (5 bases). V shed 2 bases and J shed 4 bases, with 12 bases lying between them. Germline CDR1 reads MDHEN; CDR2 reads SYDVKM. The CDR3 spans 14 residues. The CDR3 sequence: CASSLAGPGYEQYF. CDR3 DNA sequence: TGTGCCAGCAGTTTAGCCGGACCAGGGTACGAGCAGTACTTC.

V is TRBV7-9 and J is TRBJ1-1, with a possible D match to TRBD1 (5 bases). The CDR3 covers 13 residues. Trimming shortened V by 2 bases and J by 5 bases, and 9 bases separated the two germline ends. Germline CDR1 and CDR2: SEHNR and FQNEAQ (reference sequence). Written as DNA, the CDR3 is TGTGCCAGCAGCTTATGGGGGGGGACTGAAGCTTTCTTT. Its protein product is CASSLWGGTEAFF. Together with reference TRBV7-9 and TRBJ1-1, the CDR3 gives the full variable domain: DTGVSQNPRHKITKRGQNVTFRCDPISEHNRLYWYRQTLGQGPEFLTYFQNEAQLEKSRLLSDRFSAERPKGSFSTLEIQRTEQGDSAMYLCASSLWGGTEAFFGQGTRLTVV.

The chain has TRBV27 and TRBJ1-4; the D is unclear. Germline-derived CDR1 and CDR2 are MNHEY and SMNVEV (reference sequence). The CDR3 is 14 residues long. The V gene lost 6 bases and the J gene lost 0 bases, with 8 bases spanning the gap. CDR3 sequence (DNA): TGTGCCAGCAGCGCCGGGACAACTAATGAAAAACTGTTTTTT. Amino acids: CASSAGTTNEKLFF.

CDR3: CASSPGLAGVYEQYF. The CDR3, as DNA: TGTGCCAGCAGCCCCGGGCTAGCGGGAGTATACGAGCAGTACTTC. V and J are TRBV11-1 and TRBJ2-7; 10 nucleotides line up with TRBD2. This CDR3 contains 15 residues. Germline CDR1 is SGHAT and CDR2 is FQDESV (reference sequence). V dropped 5 bases and J dropped 4; count of bases not matched to a gene: 8.

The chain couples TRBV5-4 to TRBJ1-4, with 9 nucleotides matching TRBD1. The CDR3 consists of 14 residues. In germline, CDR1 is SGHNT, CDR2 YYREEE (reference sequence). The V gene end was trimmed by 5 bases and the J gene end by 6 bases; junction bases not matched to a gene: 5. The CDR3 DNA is TGTGCCAGCAGATCGGACAGGGGAGATGAAAAACTGTTTTTT. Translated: CASRSDRGDEKLFF.

For the CDR3, the DNA is TGTGCCAGCAGCCCCGGGACAGGTCCCTACGAGCAGTACTTC. Protein product: CASSPGTGPYEQYF. The chain employs TRBV5-4 and TRBJ2-7; 8 bases are shared with TRBD1. The CDR3 is 14 residues long. Germline V lookup: CDR1 SGHNT, CDR2 YYREEE (reference sequence). V was clipped by 4 bases and J by 2 bases; unmatched bases: 5.

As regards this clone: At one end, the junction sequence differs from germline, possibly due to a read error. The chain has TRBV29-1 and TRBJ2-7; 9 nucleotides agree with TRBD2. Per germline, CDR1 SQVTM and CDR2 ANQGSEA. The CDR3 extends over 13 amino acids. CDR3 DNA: TGCAGCGTTTCGTCTAGCGGGGCTTACGAGCGGTACTTC. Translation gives CSVSSSGAYERYF.

In DNA, the CDR3 is TGCGCCAGCAGCCAAGACCCGGGGTTTTCACCCCTCCACTTT. This sequence encodes CASSQDPGFSPLHF. The chain combines TRBV4-3 with TRBJ1-6; D unresolved. This CDR3 comprises 14 residues. The germline gives CDR1 LGHNA, CDR2 YSLEER. Trimming stripped 0 bases from V and 9 bases from J, with 9 bases between.

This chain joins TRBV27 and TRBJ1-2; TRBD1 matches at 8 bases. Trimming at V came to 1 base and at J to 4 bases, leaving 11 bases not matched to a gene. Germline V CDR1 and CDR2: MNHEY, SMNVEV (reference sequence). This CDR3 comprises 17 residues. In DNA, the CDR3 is TGTGCCAGCAGTTTATTATCGGTCCAGGGGGCTGTCTATGGCTACACCTTC. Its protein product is CASSLLSVQGAVYGYTF.

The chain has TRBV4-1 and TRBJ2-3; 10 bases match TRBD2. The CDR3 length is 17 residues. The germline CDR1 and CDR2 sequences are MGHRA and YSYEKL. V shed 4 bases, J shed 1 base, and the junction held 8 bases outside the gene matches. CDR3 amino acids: CASSPLGLAGGTDTQYF. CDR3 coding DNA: TGCGCCAGCAGCCCCCTCGGTCTAGCGGGGGGCACAGATACGCAGTATTTT.

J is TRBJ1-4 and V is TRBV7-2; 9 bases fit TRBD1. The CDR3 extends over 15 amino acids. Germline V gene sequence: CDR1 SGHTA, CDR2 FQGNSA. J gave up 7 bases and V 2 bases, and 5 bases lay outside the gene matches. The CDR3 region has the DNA TGTGCCAGCAGCTTACCTACAGGGGGCGCTGAAAAACTGTTTTTT. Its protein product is CASSLPTGGAEKLFF.

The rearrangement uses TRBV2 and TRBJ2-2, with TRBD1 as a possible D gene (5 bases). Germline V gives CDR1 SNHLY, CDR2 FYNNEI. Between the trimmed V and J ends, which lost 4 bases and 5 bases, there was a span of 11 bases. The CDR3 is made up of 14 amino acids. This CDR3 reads CASSGQSRTGELFF. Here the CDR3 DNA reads TGTGCCAGCAGTGGACAGTCGAGGACCGGGGAGCTGTTTTTT.

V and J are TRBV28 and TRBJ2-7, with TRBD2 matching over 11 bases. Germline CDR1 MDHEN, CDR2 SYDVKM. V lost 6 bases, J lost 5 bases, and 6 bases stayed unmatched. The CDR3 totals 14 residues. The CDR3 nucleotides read TGTGCCAGCAGCCTAGCGGGAGGCAACGACGAGCAGTACTTC. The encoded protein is CASSLAGGNDEQYF.